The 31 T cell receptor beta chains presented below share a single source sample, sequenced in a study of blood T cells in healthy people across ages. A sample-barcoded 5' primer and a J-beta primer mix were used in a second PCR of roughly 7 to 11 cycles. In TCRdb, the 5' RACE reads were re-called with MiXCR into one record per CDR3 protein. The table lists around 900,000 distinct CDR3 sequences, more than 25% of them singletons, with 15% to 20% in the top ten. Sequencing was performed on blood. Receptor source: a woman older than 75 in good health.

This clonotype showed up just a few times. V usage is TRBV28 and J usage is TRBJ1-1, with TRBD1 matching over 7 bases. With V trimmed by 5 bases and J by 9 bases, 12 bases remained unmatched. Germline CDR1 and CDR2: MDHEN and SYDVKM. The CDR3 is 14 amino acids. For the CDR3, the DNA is TGTGCCAGCAGTGAAGCCGCCGGGGACAGAAAAGCTTTCTTT. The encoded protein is CASSEAAGDRKAFF.

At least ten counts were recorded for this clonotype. The CDR3 DNA follows: TGTGCCAGCTCACCACAGGGACTAGCTCCAGATACGCAGTATTTT. Encoded protein: CASSPQGLAPDTQYF. The chain combines TRBV18 with TRBJ2-3, with 9 bases fitting TRBD2. J lost 4 bases, V lost 1 base, and 3 bases had no gene match. This CDR3 spans 15 amino acids. Germline CDR1 and CDR2: KGHSH and LQKENI.

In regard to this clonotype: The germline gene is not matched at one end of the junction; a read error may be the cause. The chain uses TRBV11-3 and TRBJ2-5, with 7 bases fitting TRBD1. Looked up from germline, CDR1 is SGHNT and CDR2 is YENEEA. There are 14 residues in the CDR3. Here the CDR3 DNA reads TGTGCCAGCAGCTTAAGAGGGGGCCAAGAGACCCGGTACTTC. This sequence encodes CASSLRGGQETRYF.

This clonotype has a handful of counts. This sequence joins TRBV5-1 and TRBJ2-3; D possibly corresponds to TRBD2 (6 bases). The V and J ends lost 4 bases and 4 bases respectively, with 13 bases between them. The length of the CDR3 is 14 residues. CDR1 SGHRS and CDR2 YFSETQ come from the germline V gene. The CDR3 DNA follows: TGCGCCAGCAGCCTAACTAGCTTCGCAGATACGCAGTATTTT. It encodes CASSLTSFADTQYF.

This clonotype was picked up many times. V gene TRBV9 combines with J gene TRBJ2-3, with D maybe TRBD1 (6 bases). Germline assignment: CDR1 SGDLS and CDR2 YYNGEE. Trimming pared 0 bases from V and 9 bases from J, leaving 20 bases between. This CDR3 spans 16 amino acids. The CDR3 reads CASSVDWGPRVGTQYF. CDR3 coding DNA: TGTGCCAGCAGCGTAGACTGGGGGCCCCGGGTCGGAACGCAGTATTTT.

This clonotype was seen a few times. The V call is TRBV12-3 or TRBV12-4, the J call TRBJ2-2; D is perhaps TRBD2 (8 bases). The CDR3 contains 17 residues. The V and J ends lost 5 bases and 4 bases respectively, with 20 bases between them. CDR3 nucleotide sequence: TGTGCCAGCAGTCCGGGACAGCGGGGGTCGACCACCGGGGAGCTGTTTTTT. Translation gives CASSPGQRGSTTGELFF.

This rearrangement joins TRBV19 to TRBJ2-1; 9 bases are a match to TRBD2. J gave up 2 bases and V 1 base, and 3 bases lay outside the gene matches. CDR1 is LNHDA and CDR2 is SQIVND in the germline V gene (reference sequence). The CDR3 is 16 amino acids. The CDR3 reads CASSIVGGGAYNEQFF. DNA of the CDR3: TGTGCCAGTAGTATAGTAGGCGGGGGGGCCTACAATGAGCAGTTCTTC.

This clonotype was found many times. CDR3 sequence reads: CASSLDGRAYGYTF. For the CDR3, the DNA is TGTGCCAGCAGCTTAGACGGCAGAGCCTATGGCTACACCTTC. The chain recombines TRBV7-9 with TRBJ1-2, with unresolved D. The V gene lost 1 base and the J gene lost 4 bases, with 10 bases spanning the gap. The CDR3 sequence is 14 residues long. The V gene's germline CDR1 is SEHNR and CDR2 FQNEAQ (reference sequence). Drawing the rest from reference TRBV7-9 and TRBJ1-2, the complete variable domain is DTGVSQNPRHKITKRGQNVTFRCDPISEHNRLYWYRQTLGQGPEFLTYFQNEAQLEKSRLLSDRFSAERPKGSFSTLEIQRTEQGDSAMYLCASSLDGRAYGYTFGSGTRLTVV.

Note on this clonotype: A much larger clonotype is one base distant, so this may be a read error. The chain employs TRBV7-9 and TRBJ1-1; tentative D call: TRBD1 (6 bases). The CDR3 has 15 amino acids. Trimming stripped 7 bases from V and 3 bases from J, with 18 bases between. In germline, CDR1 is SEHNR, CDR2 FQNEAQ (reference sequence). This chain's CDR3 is CASTYGGGPDTEAFF. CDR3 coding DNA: TGTGCCAGCACCTACGGGGGGGGCCCGGACACTGAAGCTTTCTTT.

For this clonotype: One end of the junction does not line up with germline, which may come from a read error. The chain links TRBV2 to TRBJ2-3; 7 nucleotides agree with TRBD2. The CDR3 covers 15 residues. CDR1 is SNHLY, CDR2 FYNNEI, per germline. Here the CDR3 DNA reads TGTGCCAGCAGTCCCCGAGCGGGGATCGCAGATATGCAGTATTTT. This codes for CASSPRAGIADMQYF.

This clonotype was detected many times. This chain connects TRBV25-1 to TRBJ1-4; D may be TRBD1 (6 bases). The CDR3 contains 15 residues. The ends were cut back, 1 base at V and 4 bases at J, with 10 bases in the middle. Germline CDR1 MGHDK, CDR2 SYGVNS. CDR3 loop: CASSESGAGNEKLFF. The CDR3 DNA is TGTGCCAGCAGTGAATCGGGGGCGGGTAATGAAAAACTGTTTTTT.

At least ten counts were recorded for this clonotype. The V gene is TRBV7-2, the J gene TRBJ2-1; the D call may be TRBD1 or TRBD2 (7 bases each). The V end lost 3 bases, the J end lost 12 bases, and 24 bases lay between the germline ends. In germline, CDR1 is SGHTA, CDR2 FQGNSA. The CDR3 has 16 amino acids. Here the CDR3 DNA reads TGTGCCAGCAGCTTTAGGAGCGGGGACAGAAGACCATGGCAGTTCTTC. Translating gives CASSFRSGDRRPWQFF.

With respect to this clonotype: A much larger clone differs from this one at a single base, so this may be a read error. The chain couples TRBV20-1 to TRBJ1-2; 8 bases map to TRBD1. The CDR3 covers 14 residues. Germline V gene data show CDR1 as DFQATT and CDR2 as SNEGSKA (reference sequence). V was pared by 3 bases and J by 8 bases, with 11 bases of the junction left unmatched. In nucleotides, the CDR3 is TGCAGTGCTAGCGCGGCAGGGGGCATAGACGGCTACACCTTC. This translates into CSASAAGGIDGYTF.

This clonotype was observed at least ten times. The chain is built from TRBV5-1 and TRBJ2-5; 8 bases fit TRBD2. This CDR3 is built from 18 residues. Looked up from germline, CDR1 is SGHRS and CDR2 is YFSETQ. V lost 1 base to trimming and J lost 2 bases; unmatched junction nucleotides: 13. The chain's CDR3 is CASSLFASGLTPQETQYF. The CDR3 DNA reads TGCGCCAGCAGCTTGTTTGCTAGCGGGCTCACACCTCAAGAGACCCAGTACTTC.

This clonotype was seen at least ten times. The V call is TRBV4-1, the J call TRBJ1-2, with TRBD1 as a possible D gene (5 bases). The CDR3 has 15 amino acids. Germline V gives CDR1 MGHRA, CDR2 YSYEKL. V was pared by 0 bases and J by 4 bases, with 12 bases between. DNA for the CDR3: TGCGCCAGCAGCCAAGATTTACGGGGGATCTATGGCTACACCTTC. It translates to CASSQDLRGIYGYTF.

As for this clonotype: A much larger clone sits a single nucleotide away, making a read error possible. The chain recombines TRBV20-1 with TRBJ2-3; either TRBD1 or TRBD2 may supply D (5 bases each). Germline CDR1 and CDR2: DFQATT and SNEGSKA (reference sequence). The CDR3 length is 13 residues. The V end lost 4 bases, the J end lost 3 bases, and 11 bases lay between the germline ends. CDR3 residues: CSAIRDPTDTQYF. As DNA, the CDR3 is TGCAGTGCTATCAGGGACCCGACAGATACGCAGTATTTT.

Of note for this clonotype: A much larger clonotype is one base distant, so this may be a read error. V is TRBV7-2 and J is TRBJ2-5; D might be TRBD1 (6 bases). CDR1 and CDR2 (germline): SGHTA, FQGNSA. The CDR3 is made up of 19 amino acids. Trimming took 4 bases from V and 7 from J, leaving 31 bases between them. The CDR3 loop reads CASSSMGGGRGIGKVTQYF. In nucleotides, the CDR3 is TGTGCCAGCAGCTCAATGGGTGGCGGCAGGGGTATTGGGAAAGTGACCCAGTACTTC. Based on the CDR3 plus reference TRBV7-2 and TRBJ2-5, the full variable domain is GAGVSQSPSNKVTEKGKDVELRCDPISGHTALYWYRQSLGQGLEFLIYFQGNSAPDKSGLPSDRFSAERTGGSVSTLTIQRTQQEDSAVYLCASSSMGGGRGIGKVTQYFGPGTRLLVL.

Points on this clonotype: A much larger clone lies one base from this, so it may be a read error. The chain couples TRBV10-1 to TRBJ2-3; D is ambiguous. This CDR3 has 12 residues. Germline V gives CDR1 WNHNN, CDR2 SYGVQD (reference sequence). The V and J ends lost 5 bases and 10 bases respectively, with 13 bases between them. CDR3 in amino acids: CASSRSQDAQYF. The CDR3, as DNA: TGCGCCAGCAGTCGCTCCCAGGACGCGCAGTATTTT.

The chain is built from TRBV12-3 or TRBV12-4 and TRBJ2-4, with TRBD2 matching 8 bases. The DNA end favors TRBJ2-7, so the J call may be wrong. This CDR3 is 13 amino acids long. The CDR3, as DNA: TGTGCCAGCATGCCCAGCGGGGGCCGCGAGCAGTACTTC. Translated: CASMPSGGREQYF.

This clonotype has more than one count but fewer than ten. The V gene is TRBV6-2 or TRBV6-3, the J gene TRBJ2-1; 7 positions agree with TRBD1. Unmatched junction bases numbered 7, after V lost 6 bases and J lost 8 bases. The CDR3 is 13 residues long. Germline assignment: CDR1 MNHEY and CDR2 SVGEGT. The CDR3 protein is CASRNPTGDEQFF. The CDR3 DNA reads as TGTGCCAGCAGGAATCCAACAGGGGATGAGCAGTTCTTC.

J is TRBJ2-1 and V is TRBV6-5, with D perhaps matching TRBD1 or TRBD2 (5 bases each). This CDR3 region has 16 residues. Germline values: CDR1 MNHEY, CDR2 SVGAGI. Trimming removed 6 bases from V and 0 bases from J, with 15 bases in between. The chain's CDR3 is CASRPGTASSYNEQFF. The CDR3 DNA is TGTGCCAGCAGACCTGGGACGGCGAGCTCCTACAATGAGCAGTTCTTC.

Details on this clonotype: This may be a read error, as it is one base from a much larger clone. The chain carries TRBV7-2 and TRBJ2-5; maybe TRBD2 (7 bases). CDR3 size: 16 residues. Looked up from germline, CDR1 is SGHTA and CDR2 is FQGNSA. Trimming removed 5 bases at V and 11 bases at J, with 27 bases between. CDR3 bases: TGTGCCAGCAGCCCCCGGTTTGGGGGGGGGCCGAGTGAGCAGTACTTC. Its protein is CASSPRFGGGPSEQYF.

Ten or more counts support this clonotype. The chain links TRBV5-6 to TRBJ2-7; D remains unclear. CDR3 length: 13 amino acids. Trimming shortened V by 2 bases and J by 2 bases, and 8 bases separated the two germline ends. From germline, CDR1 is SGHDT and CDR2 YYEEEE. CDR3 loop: CASSFQATYEQYF. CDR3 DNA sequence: TGTGCCAGCAGCTTTCAGGCCACCTACGAGCAGTACTTC.

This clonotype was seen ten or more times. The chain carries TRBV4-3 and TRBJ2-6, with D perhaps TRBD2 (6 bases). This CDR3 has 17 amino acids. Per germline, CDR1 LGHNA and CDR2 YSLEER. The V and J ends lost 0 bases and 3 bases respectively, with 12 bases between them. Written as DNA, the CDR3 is TGCGCCAGCAGCCAAGATCCCGGGGGTTATGGGGCCAACGTCCTGACTTTC. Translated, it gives CASSQDPGGYGANVLTF.

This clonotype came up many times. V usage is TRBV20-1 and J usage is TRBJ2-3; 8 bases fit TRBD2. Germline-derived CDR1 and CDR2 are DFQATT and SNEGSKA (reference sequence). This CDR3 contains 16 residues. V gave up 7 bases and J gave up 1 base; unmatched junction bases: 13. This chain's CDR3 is CSDMEGLGWGTDTQYF. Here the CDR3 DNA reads TGCAGTGATATGGAGGGACTAGGGTGGGGCACAGATACGCAGTATTTT.

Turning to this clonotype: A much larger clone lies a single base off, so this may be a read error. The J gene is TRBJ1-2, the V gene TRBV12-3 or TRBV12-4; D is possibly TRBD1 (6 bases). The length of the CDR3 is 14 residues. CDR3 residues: CAGSPPEQGYGYTF. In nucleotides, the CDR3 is TGTGCCGGCAGCCCACCCGAACAGGGATACGGCTACACCTTC.

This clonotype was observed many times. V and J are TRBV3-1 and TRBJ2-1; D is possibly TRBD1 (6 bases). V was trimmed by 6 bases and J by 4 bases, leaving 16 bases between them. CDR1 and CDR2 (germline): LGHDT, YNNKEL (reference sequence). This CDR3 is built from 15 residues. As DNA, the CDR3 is TGTGCCAGCAGTCGACAGGAAAGCCCGTACAATGAGCAGTTCTTC. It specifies CASSRQESPYNEQFF.

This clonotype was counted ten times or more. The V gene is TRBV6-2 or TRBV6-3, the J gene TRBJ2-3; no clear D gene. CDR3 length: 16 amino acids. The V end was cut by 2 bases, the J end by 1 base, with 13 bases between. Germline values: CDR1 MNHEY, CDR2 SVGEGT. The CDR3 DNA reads TGTGCCAGCAGTTACACCGAGCGTTTGGGCACAGATACGCAGTATTTT. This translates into CASSYTERLGTDTQYF.

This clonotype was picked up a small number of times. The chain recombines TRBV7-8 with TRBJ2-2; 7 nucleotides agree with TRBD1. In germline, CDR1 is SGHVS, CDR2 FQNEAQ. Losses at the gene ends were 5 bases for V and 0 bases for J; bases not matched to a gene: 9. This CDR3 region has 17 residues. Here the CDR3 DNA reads TGTGCCAGCAGCCCACAGGGGCCAAGAGCGAACACCGGGGAGCTGTTTTTT. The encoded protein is CASSPQGPRANTGELFF.

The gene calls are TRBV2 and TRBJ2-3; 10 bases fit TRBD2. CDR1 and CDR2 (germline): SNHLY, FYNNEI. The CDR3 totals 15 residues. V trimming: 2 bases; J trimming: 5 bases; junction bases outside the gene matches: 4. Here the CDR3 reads CASSESGGAGDTQYF. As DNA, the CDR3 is TGTGCCAGCAGTGAAAGCGGGGGGGCCGGAGATACGCAGTATTTT.

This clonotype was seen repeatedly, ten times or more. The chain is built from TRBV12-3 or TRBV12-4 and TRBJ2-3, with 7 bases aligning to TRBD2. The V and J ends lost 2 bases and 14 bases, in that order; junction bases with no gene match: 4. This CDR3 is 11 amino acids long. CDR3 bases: TGTGCCAGCAGTTTACGGGACTACGGGTATTTT. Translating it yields CASSLRDYGYF.